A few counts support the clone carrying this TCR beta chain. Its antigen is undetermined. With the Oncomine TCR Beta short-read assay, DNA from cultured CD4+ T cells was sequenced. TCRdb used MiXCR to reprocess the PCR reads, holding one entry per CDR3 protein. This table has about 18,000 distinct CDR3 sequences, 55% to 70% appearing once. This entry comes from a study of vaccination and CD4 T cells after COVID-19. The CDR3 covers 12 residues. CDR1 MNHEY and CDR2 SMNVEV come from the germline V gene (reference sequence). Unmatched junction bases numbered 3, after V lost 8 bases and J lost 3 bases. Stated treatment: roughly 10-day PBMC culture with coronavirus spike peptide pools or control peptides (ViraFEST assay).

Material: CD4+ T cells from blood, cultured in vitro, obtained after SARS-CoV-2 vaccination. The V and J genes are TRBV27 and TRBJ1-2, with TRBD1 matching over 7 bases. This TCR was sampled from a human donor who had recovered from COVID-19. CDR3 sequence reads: CASYRGDYGYTF. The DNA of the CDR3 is TGTGCCAGCTACAGGGGAGACTATGGCTACACCTTC.